This record concerns one T cell receptor beta chain sequence. What it recognizes is unknown. The protocol was immunoSEQ multiplex PCR, while the TCRdb copy is restricted to in-frame clones and leaves out a portion. Of some 130,000 clones listed, about 90% are singletons. This sample stems from a study of T cell responses to AZD1222 COVID-19 vaccine. This CDR3 comprises 12 residues. V was pared by 8 bases and J by 7 bases, with 11 bases between. Study outcomes and limitations: Donors skewed white British and female; clonal diversity was possibly underestimated. Dominant at 160-218 and 743-854, vaccine-associated CD4 TCRs also spanned spike.

The chain links TRBV23-1 to TRBJ2-2; perhaps TRBD2 as D (5 bases). TRBV23-1 is annotated as an ORF whose role is uncertain. The source of this sequence is an adult in good health. The sequenced sample was peripheral blood, obtained on day 0 of AZD1222 vaccination. For the CDR3, the DNA is TGCGCCAGCTTTCAAAGCGGCGGGGAGCTGTTTTTT. It translates to CASFQSGGELFF.